What follows describes a single T cell receptor (beta chain). Its antigen is not known. Trimming stripped 1 base from V and 4 bases from J, with 13 bases between. The CDR3 covers 14 residues. Germline CDR1 reads GTSNPN; CDR2 reads SVGIG (reference sequence). PCR primers comprised 60 Vbeta and 13 Jbeta primers. The data were produced by immunoSEQ multiplex PCR, yet TCRdb's version contains in-frame clones alone and is incomplete. The data show tens of thousands of clones, approximately 80% seen once. Healthy people donating bone marrow made up the donors. This sample is drawn from a study of cytomegalovirus exposure and HLA in healthy donors. In the study overall: An early data release held 80 million or so unique TCRs from HLA-typed donors.

Study-level findings and limits: Among the CMV-associated chains, a few were confirmed in vitro as specific for CMV antigens.

The clonotype comes from a female donor in good health and CMV-seronegative. The genes are TRBV30 and TRBJ1-2; D gene ambiguous. Source material: PBMCs. CDR3 DNA: TGTGCCTGGAGTGGGAGGGCCCATTTCTATGGCTACACCTTC. Translating gives CAWSGRAHFYGYTF.